The present TCR beta chain was sequenced within a study of CD8 T cells in Susac syndrome. CD8+ and CD4+ T cells from blood underwent TCR beta sequencing, which was carried out in a high-throughput format. An amount of RNA that ranged from roughly 0.5 to 1 ug was reverse transcribed with random hexamers. Amplification of TCR beta CDR3 was carried out by immunoSEQ multiplex PCR, which covered 54 Vbeta and 13 Jbeta segments. Using its own MiXCR run on the immunoSEQ multiplex PCR reads, TCRdb lists one record per CDR3 protein. The sample contains around 270,000 distinct CDR3 sequences, approximately 89% of which appear only once. Material for sequencing was CD8+ T cells from PBMCs. The receptor was isolated from a human donor with multiple sclerosis.

The CDR3 is CATSRVPSGTTGELFF. For the CDR3, the DNA is TGTGCCACCAGCAGAGTCCCGTCCGGGACGACCGGGGAGCTGTTTTTT. The chain has TRBV15 and TRBJ2-2; D possibly matches TRBD1 or TRBD2 (5 bases each). V lost 1 base and J lost 5, with 14 bases in between. CDR3 length: 16 residues. The germline CDR1 and CDR2 sequences are LNHNV and YYDKDF (reference sequence).